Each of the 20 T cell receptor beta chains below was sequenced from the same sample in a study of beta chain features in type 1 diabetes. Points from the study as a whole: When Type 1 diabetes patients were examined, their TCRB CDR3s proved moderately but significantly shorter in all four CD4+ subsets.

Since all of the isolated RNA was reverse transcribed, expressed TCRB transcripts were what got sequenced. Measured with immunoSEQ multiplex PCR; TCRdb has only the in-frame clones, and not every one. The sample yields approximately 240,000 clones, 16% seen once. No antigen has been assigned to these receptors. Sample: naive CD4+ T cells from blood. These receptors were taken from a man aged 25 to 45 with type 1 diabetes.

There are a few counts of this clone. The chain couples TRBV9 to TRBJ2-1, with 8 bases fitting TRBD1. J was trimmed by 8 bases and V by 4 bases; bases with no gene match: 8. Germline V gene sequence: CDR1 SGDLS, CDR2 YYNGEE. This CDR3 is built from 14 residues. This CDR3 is CASSLQDRGHEQFF. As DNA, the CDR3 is TGTGCCAGCAGCCTTCAAGACAGGGGCCATGAGCAGTTCTTC.

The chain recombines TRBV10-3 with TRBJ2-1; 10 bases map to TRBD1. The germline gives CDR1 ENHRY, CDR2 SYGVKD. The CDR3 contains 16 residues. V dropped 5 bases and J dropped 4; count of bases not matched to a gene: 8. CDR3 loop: CAISPVGTGAYNEQFF. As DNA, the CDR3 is TGTGCCATCAGTCCCGTCGGGACAGGGGCGTACAATGAGCAGTTCTTC.

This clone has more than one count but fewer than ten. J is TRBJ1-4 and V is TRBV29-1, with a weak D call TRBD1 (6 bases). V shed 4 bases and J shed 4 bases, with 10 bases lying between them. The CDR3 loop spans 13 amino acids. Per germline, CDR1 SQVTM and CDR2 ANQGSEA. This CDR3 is CSVAGQINEKLFF. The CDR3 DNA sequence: TGCAGCGTTGCGGGACAAATTAATGAAAAACTGTTTTTT.

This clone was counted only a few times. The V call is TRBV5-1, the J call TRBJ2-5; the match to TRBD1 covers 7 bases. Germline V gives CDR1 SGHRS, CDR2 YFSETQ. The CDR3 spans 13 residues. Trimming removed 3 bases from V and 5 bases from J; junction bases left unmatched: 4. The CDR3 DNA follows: TGCGCCAGCAGCTCAGGGGGTCGGGAGACCCAGTACTTC. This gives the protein CASSSGGRETQYF.

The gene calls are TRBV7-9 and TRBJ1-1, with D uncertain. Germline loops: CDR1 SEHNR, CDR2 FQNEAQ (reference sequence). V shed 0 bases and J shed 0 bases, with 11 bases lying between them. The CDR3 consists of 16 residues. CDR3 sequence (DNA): TGTGCCAGCAGCTTAGCGTATTCCCAGCTGAACACTGAAGCTTTCTTT. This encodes CASSLAYSQLNTEAFF.

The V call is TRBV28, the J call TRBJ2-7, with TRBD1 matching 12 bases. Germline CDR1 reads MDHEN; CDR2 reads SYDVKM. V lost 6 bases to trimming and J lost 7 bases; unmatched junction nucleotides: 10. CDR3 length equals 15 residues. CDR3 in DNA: TGTGCCAGCAGGACTACCGGGACAGGGGGCTGGGAGCAGTACTTC. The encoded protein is CASRTTGTGGWEQYF.

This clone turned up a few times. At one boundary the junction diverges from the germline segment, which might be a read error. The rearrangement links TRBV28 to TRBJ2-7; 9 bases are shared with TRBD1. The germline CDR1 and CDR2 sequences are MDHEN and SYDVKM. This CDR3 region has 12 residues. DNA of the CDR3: TGTGCCAGCCACAGGGGGCGCTTAGAGCCGCACTTC. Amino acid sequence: CASHRGRLEPHF. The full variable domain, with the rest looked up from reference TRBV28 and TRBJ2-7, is DVKVTQSSRYLVKRTGEKVFLECVQDMDHENMFWYRQDPGLGLRLIYFSYDVKMKEKGDIPEGYSVSREKKERFSLILESASTNQTSMYLCASHRGRLEPHFGPGTRLTVT.

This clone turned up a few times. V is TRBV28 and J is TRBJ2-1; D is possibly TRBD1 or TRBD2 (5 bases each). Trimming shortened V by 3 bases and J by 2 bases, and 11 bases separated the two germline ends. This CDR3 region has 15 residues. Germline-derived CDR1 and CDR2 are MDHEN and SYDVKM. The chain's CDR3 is CASSFGARAYNEQFF. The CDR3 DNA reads TGTGCCAGCAGTTTTGGGGCGCGGGCCTACAATGAGCAGTTCTTC.

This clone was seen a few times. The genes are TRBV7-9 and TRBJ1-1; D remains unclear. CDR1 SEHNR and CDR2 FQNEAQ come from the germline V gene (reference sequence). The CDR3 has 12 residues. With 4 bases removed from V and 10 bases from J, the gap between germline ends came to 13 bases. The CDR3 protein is CASSSEIGGAFF. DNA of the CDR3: TGTGCCAGCAGCTCGGAGATCGGAGGAGCTTTCTTT. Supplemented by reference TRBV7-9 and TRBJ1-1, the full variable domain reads DTGVSQNPRHKITKRGQNVTFRCDPISEHNRLYWYRQTLGQGPEFLTYFQNEAQLEKSRLLSDRFSAERPKGSFSTLEIQRTEQGDSAMYLCASSSEIGGAFFGQGTRLTVV.

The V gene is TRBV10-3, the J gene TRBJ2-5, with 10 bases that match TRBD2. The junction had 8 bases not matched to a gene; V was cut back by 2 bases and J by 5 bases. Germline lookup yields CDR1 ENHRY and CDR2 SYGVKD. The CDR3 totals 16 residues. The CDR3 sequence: CAISEVPSGSSETQYF. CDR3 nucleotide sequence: TGTGCCATCAGTGAGGTCCCTAGCGGGAGTTCTGAGACCCAGTACTTC.

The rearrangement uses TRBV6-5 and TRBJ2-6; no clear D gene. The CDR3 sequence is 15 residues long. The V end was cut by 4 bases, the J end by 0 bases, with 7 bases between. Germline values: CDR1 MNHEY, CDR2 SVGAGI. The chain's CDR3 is CASSSQSSGANVLTF. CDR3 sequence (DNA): TGTGCCAGCAGTTCACAGAGCTCTGGGGCCAACGTCCTGACTTTC.

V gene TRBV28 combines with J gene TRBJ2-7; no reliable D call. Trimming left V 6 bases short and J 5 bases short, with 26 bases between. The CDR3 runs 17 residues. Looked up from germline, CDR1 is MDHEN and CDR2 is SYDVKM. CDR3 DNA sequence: TGTGCCAGCAGCACGACAAGGATCCTCCTTTTGATTGACGAGCAGTACTTC. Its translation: CASSTTRILLLIDEQYF.

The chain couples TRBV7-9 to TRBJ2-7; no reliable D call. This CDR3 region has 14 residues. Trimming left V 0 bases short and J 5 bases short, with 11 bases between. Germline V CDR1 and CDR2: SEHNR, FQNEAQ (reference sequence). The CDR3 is CASSLAGTVNEQYF. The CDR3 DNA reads TGTGCCAGCAGCTTAGCAGGCACAGTGAACGAGCAGTACTTC.

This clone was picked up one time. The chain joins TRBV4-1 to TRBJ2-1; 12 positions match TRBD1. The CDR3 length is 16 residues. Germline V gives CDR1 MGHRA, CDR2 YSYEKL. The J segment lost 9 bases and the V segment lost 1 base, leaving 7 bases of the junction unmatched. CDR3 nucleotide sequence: TGCGCCAGCAGCCAAGGACTTGGGGACAGGGGGCGTGAGCAGTTCTTC. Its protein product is CASSQGLGDRGREQFF.

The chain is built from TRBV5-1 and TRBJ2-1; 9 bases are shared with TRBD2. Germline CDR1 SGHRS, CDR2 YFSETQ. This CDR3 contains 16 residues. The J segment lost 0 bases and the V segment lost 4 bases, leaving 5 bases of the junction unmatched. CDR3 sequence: CASSRDSGSSYNEQFF. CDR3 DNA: TGCGCCAGCAGCAGAGATAGCGGGAGCTCCTACAATGAGCAGTTCTTC.

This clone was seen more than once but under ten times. The CDR3 sequence: CASSDDWDRGRRMNTEAFF. CDR3 sequence (DNA): TGTGCCAGCAGCGACGATTGGGACAGGGGGCGAAGAATGAACACTGAAGCTTTCTTT. J is TRBJ1-1 and V is TRBV27, with 12 positions matching TRBD1. This CDR3 contains 19 residues. With V trimmed by 6 bases and J by 0 bases, 14 bases remained unmatched. CDR1 MNHEY and CDR2 SMNVEV come from the germline V gene (reference sequence).

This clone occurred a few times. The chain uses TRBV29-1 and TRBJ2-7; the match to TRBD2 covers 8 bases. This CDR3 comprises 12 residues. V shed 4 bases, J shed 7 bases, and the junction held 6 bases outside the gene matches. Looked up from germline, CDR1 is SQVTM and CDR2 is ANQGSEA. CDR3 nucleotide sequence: TGCAGCGTTGGTTTTCGGGAGGGGGAGCAGTACTTC. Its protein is CSVGFREGEQYF.

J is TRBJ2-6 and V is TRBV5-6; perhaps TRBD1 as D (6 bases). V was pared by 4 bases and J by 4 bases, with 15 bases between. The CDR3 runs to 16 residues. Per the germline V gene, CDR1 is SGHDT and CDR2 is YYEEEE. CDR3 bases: TGTGCCAGCAGCGCCCACAGGGTGGACGGGGCCAACGTCCTGACTTTC. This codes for CASSAHRVDGANVLTF.

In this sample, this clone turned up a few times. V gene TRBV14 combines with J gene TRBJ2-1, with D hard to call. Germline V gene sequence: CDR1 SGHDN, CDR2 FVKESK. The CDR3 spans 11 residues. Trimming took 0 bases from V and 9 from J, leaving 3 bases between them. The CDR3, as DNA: TGTGCCAGCAGCCAAGACAGTGAGCAGTTCTTC. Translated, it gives CASSQDSEQFF.

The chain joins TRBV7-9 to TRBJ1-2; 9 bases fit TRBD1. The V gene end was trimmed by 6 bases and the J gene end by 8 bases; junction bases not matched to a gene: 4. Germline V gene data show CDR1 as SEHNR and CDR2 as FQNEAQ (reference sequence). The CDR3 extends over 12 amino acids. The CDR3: CASSLDRGGYTF. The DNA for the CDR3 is TGTGCCAGCAGTTTGGACAGGGGAGGCTACACCTTC.